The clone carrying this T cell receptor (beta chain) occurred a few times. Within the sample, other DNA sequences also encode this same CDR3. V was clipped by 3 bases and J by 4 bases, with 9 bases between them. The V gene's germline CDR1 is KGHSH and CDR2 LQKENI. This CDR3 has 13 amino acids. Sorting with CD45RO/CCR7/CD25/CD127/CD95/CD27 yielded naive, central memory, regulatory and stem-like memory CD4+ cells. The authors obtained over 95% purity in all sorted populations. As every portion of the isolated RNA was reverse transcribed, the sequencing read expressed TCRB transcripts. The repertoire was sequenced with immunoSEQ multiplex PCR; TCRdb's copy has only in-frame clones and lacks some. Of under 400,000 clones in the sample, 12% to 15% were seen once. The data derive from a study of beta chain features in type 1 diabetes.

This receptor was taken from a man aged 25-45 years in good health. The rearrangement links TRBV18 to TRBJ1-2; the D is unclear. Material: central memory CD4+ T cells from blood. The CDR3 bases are TGTGCCAGCTCACCCGACCGGGGCTATGGCTACACCTTC. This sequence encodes CASSPDRGYGYTF.